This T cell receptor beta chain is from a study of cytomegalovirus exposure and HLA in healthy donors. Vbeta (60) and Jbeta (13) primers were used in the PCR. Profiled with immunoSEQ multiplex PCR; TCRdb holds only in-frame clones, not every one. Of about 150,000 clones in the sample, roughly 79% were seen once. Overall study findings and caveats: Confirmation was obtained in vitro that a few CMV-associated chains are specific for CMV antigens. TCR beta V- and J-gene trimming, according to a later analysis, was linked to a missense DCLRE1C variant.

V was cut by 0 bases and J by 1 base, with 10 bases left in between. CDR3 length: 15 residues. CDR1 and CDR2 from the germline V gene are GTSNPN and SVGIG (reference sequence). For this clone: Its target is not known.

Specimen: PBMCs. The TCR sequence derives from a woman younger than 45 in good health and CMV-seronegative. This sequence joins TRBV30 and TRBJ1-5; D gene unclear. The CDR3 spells CAWSVGRRSNQPQHF. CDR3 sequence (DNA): TGTGCCTGGAGTGTTGGCAGGAGGAGCAATCAGCCCCAGCATTTT.